Below, 22 T cell receptor beta chains from the same sample are listed, as sequenced in a study of T cells in Graves' hyperthyroidism and ophthalmopathy. TCR beta CDR3 regions were amplified from RNA transcripts. When the TCR CDR3 underwent first-round RT-PCR, the HTBI primer set was used. TCRdb reanalysed the multiplex PCR reads using MiXCR and keeps one entry per CDR3 protein. The repertoire has hundreds of thousands of distinct CDR3 sequences, 15% to 20% of them found once; the top ten carry roughly 47%. The sequencing sample was made of blood. The receptors come from a middle-aged man with Graves' ophthalmopathy.

This clonotype turned up a few times. The rearrangement joins TRBV16 to TRBJ1-3, with unresolved D. The CDR3 runs to 15 residues. Germline CDR1 KGHSY, CDR2 FQNENV. V dropped 0 bases and J dropped 1 base, with 7 bases sitting between them. The CDR3 nucleotides read TGTGCCAGCAGCCAATCGCGTACATCTGGAAACACCATATATTTT. It translates to CASSQSRTSGNTIYF.

V usage is TRBV29-1 and J usage is TRBJ2-5, with TRBD1 identical over 8 bases. The CDR3 is made up of 14 amino acids. After removal of 5 bases from V and 5 bases from J, the junction contained 10 bases not matched to a gene. Germline assignment: CDR1 SQVTM and CDR2 ANQGSEA. CDR3 in amino acids: CSVLSQGAWETQYF. In DNA, the CDR3 is TGCAGCGTTCTGAGCCAGGGGGCGTGGGAGACCCAGTACTTC.

To note about this clonotype: One base away lies a much larger clone, so this may be a sequencing read error. The V and J genes are TRBV3-1 and TRBJ1-3; D ambiguous. The CDR3 length is 14 residues. V gave up 5 bases and J gave up 2 bases, with 10 bases separating them. CDR1 LGHDT and CDR2 YNNKEL come from the germline V gene (reference sequence). CDR3 coding DNA: TGTGCCAGCAGCACGTCGTCAGCTGGAAACACCATATATTTT. This encodes CASSTSSAGNTIYF.

The rearrangement joins TRBV7-2 to TRBJ2-1; D uncertain. The germline V and J ends were trimmed by 5 bases and 9 bases, with 14 bases remaining between them. Germline CDR1 SGHTA, CDR2 FQGNSA. This CDR3 region has 13 residues. The CDR3 nucleotides are TGTGCCAGCAGCCAAGAAGGGTGGGGTGAGCAGTTCTTC. It is translated as CASSQEGWGEQFF.

The count of this clonotype is one. The chain is built from TRBV7-9 and TRBJ1-1; perhaps TRBD1 as D (6 bases). Germline V lookup: CDR1 SEHNR, CDR2 FQNEAQ (reference sequence). The ends were cut back, 4 bases at V and 9 bases at J, with 12 bases in the middle. The CDR3 covers 12 residues. The CDR3 sequence is CASSWGRKQAFF. The CDR3, as DNA: TGTGCCAGCAGCTGGGGGCGGAAGCAAGCTTTCTTT.

This clonotype was picked up many times. This chain links TRBV11-2 with TRBJ2-3; 9 nucleotides align to TRBD2. From germline, CDR1 is SGHAT and CDR2 FQNNGV. The trim removed 1 base at V and 2 bases at J, leaving 10 bases unmatched. This CDR3 is 18 amino acids long. The CDR3 here is CASSLVLITSGFTDTQYF. The CDR3 DNA is TGTGCCAGCAGCTTAGTCCTGATCACTAGCGGGTTCACAGATACGCAGTATTTT. The full variable domain, rest sourced from reference TRBV11-2 and TRBJ2-3, is EAGVAQSPRYKIIEKRQSVAFWCNPISGHATLYWYQQILGQGPKLLIQFQNNGVVDDSQLPKDRFSAERLKGVDSTLKIQPAKLEDSAVYLCASSLVLITSGFTDTQYFGPGTRLTVL.

In its sample, this clonotype was seen a few times. This chain joins TRBV6-1 and TRBJ2-3, with TRBD1 identical over 9 bases. The CDR3 contains 14 residues. Germline values: CDR1 MNHNS, CDR2 SASEGT. The V gene end was trimmed by 3 bases and the J gene end by 5 bases; junction bases not matched to a gene: 3. CDR3: CASSDEDRGDTQYF. The CDR3 DNA reads TGTGCCAGCAGTGACGAGGACAGGGGAGATACGCAGTATTTT.

This clonotype has just a few counts. The chain recombines TRBV6-2 or TRBV6-3 with TRBJ2-7; D is tentatively TRBD1 or TRBD2 (5 bases each). The CDR3 covers 14 residues. Germline V gives CDR1 MNHEY, CDR2 SVGEGT. The V end was cut by 2 bases, the J end by 0 bases, with 8 bases between. The chain's CDR3 is CASSYEGISYEQYF. DNA for the CDR3: TGTGCCAGCAGTTACGAGGGGATCTCCTACGAGCAGTACTTC.

The V call is TRBV6-2 or TRBV6-3, the J call TRBJ1-4; D remains ambiguous. CDR1 MNHEY and CDR2 SVGEGT come from the germline V gene. V shed 7 bases and J shed 7 bases, with 16 bases lying between them. This CDR3 contains 14 residues. The CDR3 nucleotides read TGTGCCAGCAAGGCCTCCTCAGGCGGTGAAAAACTGTTTTTT. Translating gives CASKASSGGEKLFF.

This clonotype has ten or more counts. This sequence joins TRBV28 and TRBJ2-7; 10 bases agree with TRBD1. The ends lost 7 bases at V and 4 bases at J; junction bases unmatched: 7. Per germline, CDR1 MDHEN and CDR2 SYDVKM. The CDR3 is 14 amino acids. This CDR3 is CASTSGTGAYEQYF. As DNA, the CDR3 is TGTGCCAGCACCTCCGGGACAGGGGCATACGAGCAGTACTTC.

This clonotype was detected ten times or more. The rearrangement links TRBV11-2 to TRBJ2-3; D perhaps matches TRBD1 (6 bases). Looked up from germline, CDR1 is SGHAT and CDR2 is FQNNGV. The CDR3 covers 16 residues. V lost 0 bases and J 0 bases, leaving 10 bases between the germline ends. As DNA, the CDR3 is TGTGCCAGCAGCTTAGACGACAGGTGGAGCACAGATACGCAGTATTTT. Its protein product is CASSLDDRWSTDTQYF.

This clonotype was observed at least ten times. This chain joins TRBV3-1 and TRBJ1-2; 7 positions match TRBD1. The trim removed 2 bases at V and 4 bases at J, leaving 4 bases unmatched. Per germline, CDR1 LGHDT and CDR2 YNNKEL (reference sequence). The CDR3 totals 14 residues. The CDR3 reads CASSQQGEVYGYTF. CDR3 bases: TGTGCCAGCAGCCAACAGGGGGAGGTCTATGGCTACACCTTC.

This clonotype has at least ten counts. The J gene is TRBJ2-7, the V gene TRBV11-1; TRBD1 agrees at 10 bases. Per the germline V gene, CDR1 is SGHAT and CDR2 is FQDESV (reference sequence). The CDR3 is made up of 14 amino acids. V lost 3 bases and J lost 5; bases outside the gene matches: 4. The DNA of the CDR3 is TGTGCCAGCAGCTTCGGACAGGGGGTCCACGAGCAGTACTTC. It is translated as CASSFGQGVHEQYF.

The table lists this clonotype with many counts. The gene calls are TRBV7-2 and TRBJ2-3, with D unclear. This CDR3 region has 14 residues. Germline V gene sequence: CDR1 SGHTA, CDR2 FQGNSA. Trimming left V 1 base short and J 5 bases short, with 10 bases between. The CDR3 sequence is CASSLGLVLDTQYF. The CDR3, as DNA: TGTGCCAGCAGCTTAGGGCTAGTTCTAGATACGCAGTATTTT.

The chain joins TRBV7-9 to TRBJ2-4, with 9 bases lining up with TRBD1. Germline-derived CDR1 and CDR2 are SEHNR and FQNEAQ (reference sequence). The CDR3 has 17 amino acids. Losses at the gene ends were 0 bases for V and 0 bases for J; bases not matched to a gene: 3. DNA for the CDR3: TGTGCCAGCAGCTTAGCCACAGGGGGCTTAGCCAAAAACATTCAGTACTTC. The encoded protein is CASSLATGGLAKNIQYF.

V is TRBV6-1 and J is TRBJ2-7; D is undetermined. The germline V gene encodes CDR1 MNHNS and CDR2 SASEGT. The V end lost 3 bases, the J end lost 0 bases, and 6 bases lay between the germline ends. The CDR3 has 13 residues. The CDR3 region is CASSDNLSYEQYF. The CDR3 DNA reads TGTGCCAGCAGTGACAACCTCTCCTACGAGCAGTACTTC.

A few counts support this clonotype. V usage is TRBV6-1 and J usage is TRBJ2-3, with TRBD2 matching over 7 bases. The trim removed 2 bases at V and 2 bases at J, leaving 4 bases unmatched. The CDR3 consists of 15 residues. Germline-derived CDR1 and CDR2 are MNHNS and SASEGT. CDR3 region: CASSEWGGLTDTQYF. CDR3 DNA sequence: TGTGCCAGCAGTGAATGGGGGGGTCTCACAGATACGCAGTATTTT.

This clonotype was observed a handful of times. The rearrangement uses TRBV6-1 and TRBJ2-3; 7 nucleotides line up with TRBD2. This CDR3 has 12 residues. Per germline, CDR1 MNHNS and CDR2 SASEGT. The junction had 3 bases not matched to a gene; V was cut back by 4 bases and J by 8 bases. The CDR3 region has the DNA TGTGCCAGCAGTGCTAGCGGAGGTACGCAGTATTTT. This encodes CASSASGGTQYF.

This clonotype has ten or more counts. The chain is built from TRBV2 and TRBJ1-1; TRBD1 agrees at 10 bases. The junction had 11 bases not matched to a gene; V was cut back by 2 bases and J by 5 bases. The CDR3 is made up of 17 amino acids. Germline lookup yields CDR1 SNHLY and CDR2 FYNNEI. The CDR3 protein is CASSEISTGGAGTEAFF. CDR3 DNA: TGTGCCAGCAGTGAAATATCGACAGGGGGCGCTGGTACTGAAGCTTTCTTT.

The rearrangement joins TRBV9 to TRBJ2-7; tentative D call: TRBD1 (6 bases). V was shortened by 0 bases and J by 3 bases, with 13 bases between the two germline ends. The CDR3 runs 15 residues. The germline gives CDR1 SGDLS, CDR2 YYNGEE. The CDR3: CASSVATGSHYEQYF. CDR3 DNA sequence: TGTGCCAGCAGCGTAGCTACAGGGAGTCACTACGAGCAGTACTTC.

The chain combines TRBV9 with TRBJ2-3; D is perhaps TRBD2 (5 bases). V was clipped by 4 bases and J by 9 bases, with 21 bases between them. Germline values: CDR1 SGDLS, CDR2 YYNGEE. The CDR3 sequence is 15 residues long. The CDR3: CASSPRGRLYGTQYF. For the CDR3, the DNA is TGTGCCAGCAGCCCGAGAGGGAGATTGTACGGGACGCAGTATTTT.

The chain has TRBV3-1 and TRBJ2-7; TRBD1 or TRBD2 may be the D gene (5 bases each). In germline, CDR1 is LGHDT, CDR2 YNNKEL (reference sequence). The CDR3 is made up of 15 amino acids. V was clipped by 3 bases and J by 2 bases, with 14 bases between them. CDR3 amino acids: CASSQTREPPYEQYF. The CDR3 DNA sequence: TGTGCCAGCAGCCAGACCAGGGAGCCCCCCTACGAGCAGTACTTC.